This is a list of T cell receptor beta chains from one sample in a study of shared clonotypes between healthy human individuals. TCRdb's table, derived via immunoSEQ multiplex PCR, lists solely in-frame clones and lacks some. The sample yields approximately 500,000 clones, over 60% seen once. The sequencing sample was made of PBMCs. These receptor sequences come from a woman in her 40s in good health. Some clones in this sample may be carry-over from other donors' samples. Both conserved end residues are part of each CDR3. Each record gives: V gene, clone size, J gene, D gene, CDR3 length, CDR3 protein, CDR3 DNA. A D gene is named only where the DNA matches it firmly. Where a row states a size, it is once, few, many or the class of an expanded clone; other rows omit it.

V gene: TRBV7-9
clone size: -
J gene: TRBJ2-7
D gene: TRBD1
CDR3 length: 13
CDR3 protein: CASSSWTGGEQYF
CDR3 DNA: TGTGCCAGCAGCTCGTGGACAGGGGGCGAGCAGTACTTC

V gene: TRBV5-1
clone size: -
J gene: TRBJ2-3
D gene: -
CDR3 length: 15
CDR3 protein: CASSLGAVLSDTQYF
CDR3 DNA: TGCGCCAGCAGCCTGGGGGCAGTTTTGTCAGATACGCAGTATTTT

V gene: TRBV7-3
clone size: -
J gene: TRBJ2-2
D gene: -
CDR3 length: 15
CDR3 protein: CASSLMPGNTGELFF
CDR3 DNA: TGTGCCAGCAGCTTAATGCCAGGGAACACCGGGGAGCTGTTTTTT

V gene: TRBV4-2
clone size: once
J gene: TRBJ1-1
D gene: -
CDR3 length: 15
CDR3 protein: CASSQLEGGWTEAFF
CDR3 DNA: TGTGCCAGCAGCCAACTCGAGGGGGGATGGACTGAAGCTTTCTTT

V gene: TRBV5-1
clone size: -
J gene: TRBJ2-7
D gene: TRBD2
CDR3 length: 15
CDR3 protein: CASSLGLAGNYEQYF
CDR3 DNA: TGCGCCAGCAGCTTGGGACTAGCGGGAAACTACGAGCAGTACTTC

V gene: TRBV30
clone size: few
J gene: TRBJ1-5
D gene: -
CDR3 length: 20
CDR3 protein: CAWSPGRLGRRGRLREPQHF
CDR3 DNA: TGTGCCTGGAGTCCCGGGAGATTAGGGCGAAGGGGCCGGCTTAGGGAGCCCCAGCATTTT

V gene: TRBV27
clone size: -
J gene: TRBJ1-1
D gene: TRBD1
CDR3 length: 13
CDR3 protein: CASRQGAGTEAFF
CDR3 DNA: TGTGCCAGCAGGCAGGGGGCGGGTACTGAAGCTTTCTTT

V gene: TRBV28
clone size: once
J gene: TRBJ2-7
D gene: -
CDR3 length: 14
CDR3 protein: CASSSIQGPNEQYF
CDR3 DNA: TGTGCCAGCAGCTCCATCCAGGGCCCCAACGAGCAGTACTTC

V gene: TRBV9
clone size: once
J gene: TRBJ2-3
D gene: -
CDR3 length: 15
CDR3 protein: CASGGIVGQRVTQYF
CDR3 DNA: TGTGCCAGTGGGGGGATCGTGGGTCAGCGCGTTACGCAGTATTTT

V gene: TRBV7-2
clone size: -
J gene: TRBJ2-7
D gene: -
CDR3 length: 17
CDR3 protein: CASSKTRNPATTYEQYF
CDR3 DNA: TGTGCCAGCAGCAAAACTAGAAACCCCGCTACGACCTACGAGCAGTACTTC

V gene: TRBV5-1
clone size: -
J gene: TRBJ2-1
D gene: -
CDR3 length: 14
CDR3 protein: CASSLEQPGNEQFF
CDR3 DNA: TGCGCCAGCAGCTTGGAACAGCCGGGGAATGAGCAGTTCTTC

V gene: TRBV13
clone size: -
J gene: TRBJ2-4
D gene: -
CDR3 length: 14
CDR3 protein: CASCQGNAKNIQYF
CDR3 DNA: TGTGCCAGCTGCCAAGGGAATGCCAAAAACATTCAGTACTTC

V gene: TRBV11-1
clone size: -
J gene: TRBJ1-2
D gene: -
CDR3 length: 14
CDR3 protein: CASSSLRGGYGYTF
CDR3 DNA: TGTGCCAGCAGCTCCCTACGGGGGGGCTATGGCTACACCTTC

V gene: TRBV19
clone size: -
J gene: TRBJ1-5
D gene: -
CDR3 length: 14
CDR3 protein: CASSPQQGNQPQHF
CDR3 DNA: TGTGCCAGTAGCCCCCAACAGGGCAATCAGCCCCAGCATTTT

V gene: TRBV6-6
clone size: few
J gene: TRBJ2-7
D gene: TRBD2
CDR3 length: 15
CDR3 protein: CASSYLSGASYEQYF
CDR3 DNA: TGTGCCAGCAGTTACCTTAGCGGGGCGTCCTACGAGCAGTACTTC

V gene: TRBV11-2
clone size: -
J gene: TRBJ2-3
D gene: TRBD2
CDR3 length: 16
CDR3 protein: CASRSPLAGETDTQYF
CDR3 DNA: TGTGCCAGCAGATCCCCGCTAGCGGGAGAGACAGATACGCAGTATTTT

V gene: TRBV14
clone size: -
J gene: TRBJ1-5
D gene: -
CDR3 length: 16
CDR3 protein: CASSQLPGQGNQPQHF
CDR3 DNA: TGTGCCAGCAGCCAGCTCCCGGGACAAGGCAATCAGCCCCAGCATTTT

V gene: TRBV18
clone size: -
J gene: TRBJ2-7
D gene: -
CDR3 length: 13
CDR3 protein: CASSPRDRYEQYF
CDR3 DNA: TGTGCCAGCTCACCCAGGGATCGCTACGAGCAGTACTTC

V gene: TRBV27
clone size: -
J gene: TRBJ2-7
D gene: TRBD2
CDR3 length: 14
CDR3 protein: CASSSGLGRYEQYF
CDR3 DNA: TGTGCCAGCAGTTCGGGACTAGGCCGTTACGAGCAGTACTTC

V gene: TRBV7-9
clone size: -
J gene: TRBJ2-7
D gene: -
CDR3 length: 13
CDR3 protein: CASSRERPYEQYF
CDR3 DNA: TGTGCCAGCAGCCGGGAGAGGCCCTACGAGCAGTACTTC

V gene: TRBV18
clone size: -
J gene: TRBJ1-4
D gene: -
CDR3 length: 17
CDR3 protein: CASSARTPDSPNEKLFF
CDR3 DNA: TGTGCCAGCTCAGCGCGGACACCTGACTCCCCTAATGAAAAACTGTTTTTT

V gene: TRBV28
clone size: -
J gene: TRBJ2-1
D gene: TRBD2
CDR3 length: 14
CDR3 protein: CASSLGGILNEQFF
CDR3 DNA: TGTGCCAGCAGTTTGGGGGGGATATTGAATGAGCAGTTCTTC

V gene: TRBV6-5
clone size: -
J gene: TRBJ1-4
D gene: -
CDR3 length: 15
CDR3 protein: CASSYGQGSVEKLFF
CDR3 DNA: TGTGCCAGCAGTTACGGGCAGGGTAGTGTGGAAAAACTGTTTTTT

V gene: TRBV2
clone size: -
J gene: TRBJ2-1
D gene: TRBD2
CDR3 length: 16
CDR3 protein: CASSVPPGTSKNEQFF
CDR3 DNA: TGTGCCAGCAGTGTCCCCCCCGGGACTAGTAAGAATGAGCAGTTCTTC